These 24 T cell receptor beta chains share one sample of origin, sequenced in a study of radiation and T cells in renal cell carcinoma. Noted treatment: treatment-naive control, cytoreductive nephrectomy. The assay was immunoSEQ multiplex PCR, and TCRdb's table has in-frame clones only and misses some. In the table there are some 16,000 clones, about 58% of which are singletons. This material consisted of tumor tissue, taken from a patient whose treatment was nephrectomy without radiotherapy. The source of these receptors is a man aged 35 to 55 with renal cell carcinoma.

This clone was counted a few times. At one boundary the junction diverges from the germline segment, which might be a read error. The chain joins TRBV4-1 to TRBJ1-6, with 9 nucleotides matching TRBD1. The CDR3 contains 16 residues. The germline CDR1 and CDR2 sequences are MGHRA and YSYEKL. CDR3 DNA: TGCGCCAGCACCCAAAACCCCCGGGACAGGGTGATACCCCTCCACTTT. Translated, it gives CASTQNPRDRVIPLHF.

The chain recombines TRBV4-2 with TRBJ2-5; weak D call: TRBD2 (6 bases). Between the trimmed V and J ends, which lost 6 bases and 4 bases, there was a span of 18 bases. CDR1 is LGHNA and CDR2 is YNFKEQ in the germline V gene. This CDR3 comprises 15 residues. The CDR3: CASSPVVARGETQYF. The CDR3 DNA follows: TGTGCCAGCAGTCCCGTGGTCGCGCGGGGAGAGACCCAGTACTTC.

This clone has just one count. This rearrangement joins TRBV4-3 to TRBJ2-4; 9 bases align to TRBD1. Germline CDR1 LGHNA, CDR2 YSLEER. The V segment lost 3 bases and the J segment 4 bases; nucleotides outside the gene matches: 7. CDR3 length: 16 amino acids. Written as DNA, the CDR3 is TGCGCCAGCAGCCAGACCGGGACAGGGTCAAAAAACATTCAGTACTTC. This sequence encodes CASSQTGTGSKNIQYF.

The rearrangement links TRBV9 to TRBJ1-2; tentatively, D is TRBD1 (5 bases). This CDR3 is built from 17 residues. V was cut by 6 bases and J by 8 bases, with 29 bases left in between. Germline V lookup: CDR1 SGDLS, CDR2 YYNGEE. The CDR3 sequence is CASNRLTGGAGTWGYTF. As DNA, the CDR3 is TGTGCCAGCAACCGACTAACGGGGGGAGCCGGAACGTGGGGCTACACCTTC.

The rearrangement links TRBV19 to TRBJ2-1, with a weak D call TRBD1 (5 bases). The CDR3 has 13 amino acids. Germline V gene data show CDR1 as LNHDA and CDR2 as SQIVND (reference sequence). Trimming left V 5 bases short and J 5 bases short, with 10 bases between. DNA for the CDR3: TGTGCCAGTAGTGCGAAGGGGAACAATGAGCAGTTCTTC. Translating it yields CASSAKGNNEQFF.

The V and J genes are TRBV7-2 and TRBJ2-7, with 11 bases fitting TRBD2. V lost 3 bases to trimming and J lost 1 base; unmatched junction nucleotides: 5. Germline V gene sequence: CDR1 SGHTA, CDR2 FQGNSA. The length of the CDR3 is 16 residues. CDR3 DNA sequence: TGTGCCAGCAGCTTGGGGCTAGCGGGGGGTTCCTACGAGCAGTACTTC. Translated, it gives CASSLGLAGGSYEQYF.

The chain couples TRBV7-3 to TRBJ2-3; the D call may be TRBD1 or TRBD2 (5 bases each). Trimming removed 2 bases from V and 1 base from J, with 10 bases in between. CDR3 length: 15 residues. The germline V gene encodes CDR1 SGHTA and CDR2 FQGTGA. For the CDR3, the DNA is TGTGCCAGCAGCTTAGTGGGACGACGCACAGATACGCAGTATTTT. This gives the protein CASSLVGRRTDTQYF.

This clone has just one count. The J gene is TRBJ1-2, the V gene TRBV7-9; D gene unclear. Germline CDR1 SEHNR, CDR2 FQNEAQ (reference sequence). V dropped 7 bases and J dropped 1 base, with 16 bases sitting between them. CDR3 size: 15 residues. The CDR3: CASTLISGNNYGYTF. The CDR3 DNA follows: TGTGCCAGCACCCTAATTTCCGGGAATAACTATGGCTACACCTTC.

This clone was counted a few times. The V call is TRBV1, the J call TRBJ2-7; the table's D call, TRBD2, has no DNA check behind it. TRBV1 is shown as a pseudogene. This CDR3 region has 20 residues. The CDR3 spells CTSSQDPSGGGKFGSYEQYF. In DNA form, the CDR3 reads TGCACCAGCAGCCAAGATCCAAGCGGGGGGGGGAAGTTCGGCTCCTACGAGCAGTACTTC.

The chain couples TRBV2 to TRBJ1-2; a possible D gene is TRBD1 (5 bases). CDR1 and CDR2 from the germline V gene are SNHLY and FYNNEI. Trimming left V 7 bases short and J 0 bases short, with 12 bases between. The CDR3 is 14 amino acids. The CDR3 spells CASIATDTNYGYTF. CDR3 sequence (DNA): TGTGCCAGCATCGCGACAGACACTAACTATGGCTACACCTTC.

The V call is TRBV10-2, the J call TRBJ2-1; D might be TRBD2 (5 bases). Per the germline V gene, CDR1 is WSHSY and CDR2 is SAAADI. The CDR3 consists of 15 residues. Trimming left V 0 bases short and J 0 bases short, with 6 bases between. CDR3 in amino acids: CASSESGSSYNEQFF. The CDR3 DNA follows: TGCGCCAGCAGTGAGTCGGGGAGCTCCTACAATGAGCAGTTCTTC.

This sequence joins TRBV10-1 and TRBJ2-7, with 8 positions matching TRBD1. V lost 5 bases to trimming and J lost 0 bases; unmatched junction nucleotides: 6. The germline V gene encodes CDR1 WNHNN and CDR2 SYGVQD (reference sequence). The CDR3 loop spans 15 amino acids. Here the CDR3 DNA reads TGCGCCAGCAGTAAGGGACAGGACAGCTCCTACGAGCAGTACTTC. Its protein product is CASSKGQDSSYEQYF.

The CDR3 loop reads CSVRDPMREQYF. The CDR3 bases are TGCAGCGTTCGGGACCCTATGAGAGAGCAGTACTTC. The V gene is TRBV29-1, the J gene TRBJ2-7; D is tentatively TRBD1 or TRBD2 (5 bases each). From germline, CDR1 is SQVTM and CDR2 ANQGSEA. V lost 5 bases, J lost 7 bases, and 15 bases lay in between. The CDR3 contains 12 residues.

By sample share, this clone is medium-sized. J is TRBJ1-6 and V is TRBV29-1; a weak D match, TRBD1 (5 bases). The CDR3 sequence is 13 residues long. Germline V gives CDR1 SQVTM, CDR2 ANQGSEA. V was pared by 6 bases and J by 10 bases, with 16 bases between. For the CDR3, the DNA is TGCAGCGTAGAGACAGCCTCCGGGTCACCCCTCCACTTT. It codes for CSVETASGSPLHF.

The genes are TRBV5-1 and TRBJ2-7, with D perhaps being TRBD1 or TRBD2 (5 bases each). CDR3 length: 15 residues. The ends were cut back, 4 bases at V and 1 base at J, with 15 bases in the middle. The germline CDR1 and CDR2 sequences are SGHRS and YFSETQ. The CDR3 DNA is TGCGCCAGCAGCCCCGAGGGGCCAGGGTCCTACGAGCAGTACTTC. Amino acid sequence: CASSPEGPGSYEQYF.

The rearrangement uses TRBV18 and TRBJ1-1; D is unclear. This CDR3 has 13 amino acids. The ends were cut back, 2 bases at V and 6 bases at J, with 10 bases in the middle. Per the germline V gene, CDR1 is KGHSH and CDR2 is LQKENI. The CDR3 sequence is CASSPGRSPEAFF. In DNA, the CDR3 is TGTGCCAGCTCACCAGGGAGGAGCCCTGAAGCTTTCTTT.

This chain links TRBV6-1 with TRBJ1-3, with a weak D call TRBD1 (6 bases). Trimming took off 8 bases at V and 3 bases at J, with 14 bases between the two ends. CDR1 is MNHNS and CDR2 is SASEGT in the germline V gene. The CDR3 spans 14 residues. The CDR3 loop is CASLQGSNGNTIYF. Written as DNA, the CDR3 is TGTGCCAGCCTGCAGGGGAGTAATGGAAACACCATATATTTT.

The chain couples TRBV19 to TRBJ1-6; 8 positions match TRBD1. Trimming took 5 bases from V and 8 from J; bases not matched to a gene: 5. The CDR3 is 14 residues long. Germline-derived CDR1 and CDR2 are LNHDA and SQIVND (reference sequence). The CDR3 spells CASSRQGIYSPLHF. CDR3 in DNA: TGTGCCAGTAGTCGACAGGGGATTTATTCACCCCTCCACTTT.

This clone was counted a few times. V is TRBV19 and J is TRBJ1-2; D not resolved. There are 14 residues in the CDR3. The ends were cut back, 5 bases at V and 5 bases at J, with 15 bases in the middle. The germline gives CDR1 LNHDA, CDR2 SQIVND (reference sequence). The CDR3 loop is CASSFGRTFYGYTF. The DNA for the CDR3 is TGTGCCAGTAGTTTCGGTCGCACCTTTTATGGCTACACCTTC.

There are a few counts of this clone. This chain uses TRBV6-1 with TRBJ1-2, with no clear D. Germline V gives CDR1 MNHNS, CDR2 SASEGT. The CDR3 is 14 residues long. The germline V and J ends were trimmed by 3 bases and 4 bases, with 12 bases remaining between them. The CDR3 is CASSDGRYGYGYTF. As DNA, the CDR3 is TGTGCCAGCAGTGATGGGCGATACGGCTATGGCTACACCTTC.

Here the CDR3 reads CASSPSSGGLNEQFF. The CDR3 DNA sequence: TGTGCCAGCAGCCCATCTAGCGGGGGGCTCAATGAGCAGTTCTTC. This chain links TRBV9 with TRBJ2-1; 11 bases fit TRBD2. Germline V gene lookup returns CDR1 SGDLS and CDR2 YYNGEE. V shed 4 bases, J shed 6 bases, and the junction held 6 bases outside the gene matches. The CDR3 runs 15 residues. Filled out from reference TRBV9 and TRBJ2-1, the complete variable domain reads DSGVTQTPKHLITATGQRVTLRCSPRSGDLSVYWYQQSLDQGLQFLIQYYNGEERAKGNILERFSAQQFPDLHSELNLSSLELGDSALYFCASSPSSGGLNEQFFGPGTRLTVL.

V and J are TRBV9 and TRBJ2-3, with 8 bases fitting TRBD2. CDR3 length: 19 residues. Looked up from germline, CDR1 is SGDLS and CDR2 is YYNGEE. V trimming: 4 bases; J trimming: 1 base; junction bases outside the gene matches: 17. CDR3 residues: CASSPLVYGGGLGTDTQYF. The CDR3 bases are TGTGCCAGCAGCCCCCTAGTTTACGGGGGGGGCCTGGGCACAGATACGCAGTATTTT.

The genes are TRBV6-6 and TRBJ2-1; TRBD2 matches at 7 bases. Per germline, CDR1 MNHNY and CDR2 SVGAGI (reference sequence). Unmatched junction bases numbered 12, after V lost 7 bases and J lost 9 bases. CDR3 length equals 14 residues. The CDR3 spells CASTQREGAREQFF. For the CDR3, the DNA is TGTGCCAGCACCCAAAGGGAGGGAGCACGTGAGCAGTTCTTC.

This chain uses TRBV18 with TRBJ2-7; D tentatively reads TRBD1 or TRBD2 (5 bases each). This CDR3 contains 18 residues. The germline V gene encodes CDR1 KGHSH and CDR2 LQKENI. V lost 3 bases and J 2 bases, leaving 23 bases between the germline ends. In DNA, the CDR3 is TGTGCCAGCTCACCCCCGAGGGACGGGGAATCTCCCCCCTACGAGCAGTACTTC. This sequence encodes CASSPPRDGESPPYEQYF.